A single sample is the source of the 18 T cell receptor beta chains below, sequenced in a study of CD8+ T cells in alopecia areata. RNA extraction and reverse transcription yielded cDNA as sequencing template. This table comes from immunoSEQ multiplex PCR, and its TCRdb copy is limited to in-frame clones, with some not included. The profile shows about 220,000 clones, less than 75% of them singletons. Treatment denoted: oral pan-JAK inhibitor, 5-10 mg twice daily. This specimen consisted of CD4+ T cells sorted from blood, obtained at week 4, from a patient treated with tofacitinib. The receptors derive from a human donor with alopecia areata.

The chain carries TRBV27 and TRBJ2-3; D not resolved. This CDR3 region has 16 residues. Germline V gene data show CDR1 as MNHEY and CDR2 as SMNVEV (reference sequence). V was pared by 2 bases and J by 0 bases, with 12 bases between. In DNA form, the CDR3 reads TGTGCCAGCAGTTTAGGGCTATTGTCTAGCACAGATACGCAGTATTTT. As protein: CASSLGLLSSTDTQYF.

A remark on this clone: Within the sample, other DNA sequences also encode this same CDR3. V usage is TRBV27 and J usage is TRBJ1-6; D unclear. This CDR3 spans 13 amino acids. V was shortened by 6 bases and J by 0 bases, with 3 bases between the two germline ends. Germline CDR1 MNHEY, CDR2 SMNVEV (reference sequence). CDR3 sequence reads: CASRSSYNSPLHF. In DNA, the CDR3 is TGTGCCAGCAGGAGCTCCTATAATTCACCCCTCCACTTT.

The rearrangement uses TRBV10-3 and TRBJ1-2; 11 bases are shared with TRBD1. Unmatched junction bases numbered 9, after V lost 5 bases and J lost 10 bases. The CDR3 extends over 14 amino acids. The V gene's germline CDR1 is ENHRY and CDR2 SYGVKD. The CDR3 reads CAISLQPGQGVYTF. In DNA, the CDR3 is TGTGCCATCAGTCTTCAACCGGGACAGGGGGTCTACACCTTC.

Only one count was recorded for this clone. V usage is TRBV29-1 and J usage is TRBJ2-7; D ambiguous. Trimming removed 0 bases from V and 9 bases from J, with 15 bases in between. This CDR3 contains 13 residues. Germline V gene sequence: CDR1 SQVTM, CDR2 ANQGSEA. The CDR3 is CSVEDQWGSRQYF. The DNA for the CDR3 is TGCAGCGTTGAAGATCAGTGGGGATCCCGGCAGTACTTC.

V is TRBV30 and J is TRBJ1-1; D is unclear. The ends were cut back, 2 bases at V and 1 base at J, with 8 bases in the middle. This CDR3 spans 13 amino acids. CDR1 and CDR2 from the germline V gene are GTSNPN and SVGIG (reference sequence). The DNA of the CDR3 is TGTGCCTGGAGTACAACGGGGAACACTGAAGCTTTCTTT. Amino acids: CAWSTTGNTEAFF.

The rearrangement joins TRBV5-1 to TRBJ1-1, with TRBD1 matching over 7 bases. Trimming at V came to 0 bases and at J to 10 bases, leaving 9 bases not matched to a gene. This CDR3 comprises 14 residues. CDR1 SGHRS and CDR2 YFSETQ come from the germline V gene. CDR3 sequence reads: CASSLEGQTTGAFF. The CDR3 DNA sequence: TGCGCCAGCAGCTTGGAGGGACAGACTACGGGAGCTTTCTTT. Together with reference TRBV5-1 and TRBJ1-1, the CDR3 gives the full variable domain: KAGVTQTPRYLIKTRGQQVTLSCSPISGHRSVSWYQQTPGQGLQFLFEYFSETQRNKGNFPGRFSGRQFSNSRSEMNVSTLELGDSALYLCASSLEGQTTGAFFGQGTRLTVV.

In DNA, the CDR3 is TGTGCCTGGAGTTACGAACCCGTAGGTATTCAGCCCCAGCATTTT. Amino acids: CAWSYEPVGIQPQHF. The rearrangement uses TRBV30 and TRBJ1-5; D unresolved. This CDR3 is built from 15 residues. Per the germline V gene, CDR1 is GTSNPN and CDR2 is SVGIG (reference sequence). V was clipped by 2 bases and J by 6 bases, with 17 bases between them.

This clone has a count of ten or more. The chain carries TRBV7-2 and TRBJ2-1; TRBD2 might be the D (6 bases). Trimming stripped 5 bases from V and 16 bases from J, with 18 bases between. Germline CDR1 reads SGHTA; CDR2 reads FQGNSA. The CDR3 is made up of 12 amino acids. The CDR3 DNA follows: TGTGCCAGCAGCCTACAGACTAGTCCCTTTTTCTTC. Its translation: CASSLQTSPFFF.

This clone was detected only a few times. Germline and junction disagree at one end, which may indicate a read error. The chain uses TRBV5-1 and TRBJ2-7; perhaps TRBD1 as D (5 bases). CDR1 is SGHRS, CDR2 YFSETQ, per germline. The CDR3 runs to 15 residues. The CDR3 sequence: CASRLGRGFSYEQYF. The CDR3 DNA is TGCGCCAGCAGGTTGGGGCGCGGCTTCTCCTACGAGCAGTACTTC.

This chain links TRBV7-2 with TRBJ1-5; 8 positions agree with TRBD1. There are 18 residues in the CDR3. V lost 1 base to trimming and J lost 2 bases; unmatched junction nucleotides: 10. CDR1 and CDR2 (germline): SGHTA, FQGNSA. The CDR3 nucleotides are TGTGCCAGCAGCTTAGAGCGTGACAGGGGATTTCGCAATCAGCCCCAGCATTTT. Translating gives CASSLERDRGFRNQPQHF.

The chain links TRBV11-1 to TRBJ1-1; D is ambiguous. The CDR3 covers 14 residues. CDR1 is SGHAT and CDR2 is FQDESV in the germline V gene (reference sequence). Trimming removed 5 bases at V and 3 bases at J, with 13 bases between. CDR3 nucleotide sequence: TGTGCCAGCAGCGAAACCGAGGTACACACTGAAGCTTTCTTT. It encodes CASSETEVHTEAFF.

The chain combines TRBV6-6 with TRBJ1-6; no definite D call. V dropped 0 bases and J dropped 0 bases, with 6 bases sitting between them. The CDR3 spans 16 residues. Germline V gene sequence: CDR1 MNHNY, CDR2 SVGAGI (reference sequence). CDR3 region: CASSYSQPSYNSPLHF. The CDR3 DNA is TGTGCCAGCAGTTACTCGCAGCCCTCCTATAATTCACCCCTCCACTTT.

This clone was counted a few times. This chain joins TRBV10-3 and TRBJ2-7, with a tentative D call TRBD2 (5 bases). The CDR3 spans 14 residues. Between the trimmed V and J ends, which lost 6 bases and 0 bases, there was a span of 12 bases. Germline CDR1 ENHRY, CDR2 SYGVKD. The chain's CDR3 is CAIRPWESSYEQYF. Written as DNA, the CDR3 is TGTGCCATCAGGCCTTGGGAGAGCTCCTACGAGCAGTACTTC.

The chain combines TRBV14 with TRBJ2-7, with 7 nucleotides matching TRBD1. The CDR3 is 15 residues long. CDR1 and CDR2 (germline): SGHDN, FVKESK. J was trimmed by 2 bases and V by 4 bases; bases with no gene match: 8. In DNA, the CDR3 is TGTGCCAGCAGCCCCAGACCCGGGACAGCCTACGAGCAGTACTTC. It codes for CASSPRPGTAYEQYF.

In DNA, the CDR3 is TGTGCCAGCAGCCCGGGTGGGGGCCTCTGGAGCAATGAGCAGTTCTTC. Translation gives CASSPGGGLWSNEQFF. The V and J genes are TRBV7-9 and TRBJ2-1, with a weak D call TRBD1 (6 bases). The germline gives CDR1 SEHNR, CDR2 FQNEAQ (reference sequence). The CDR3 has 16 amino acids. Trimming shortened V by 5 bases and J by 6 bases, and 20 bases separated the two germline ends.

The genes are TRBV29-1 and TRBJ2-7, with no clear D. The CDR3 is 12 residues long. Trimming cost V 7 bases and J 0 bases, with 10 bases left between them. Germline V lookup: CDR1 SQVTM, CDR2 ANQGSEA. The CDR3 spells CSASDNSYEQYF. CDR3 DNA: TGCAGCGCCAGCGACAACTCCTACGAGCAGTACTTC.

This clone appeared a few times. The V gene is TRBV4-3, the J gene TRBJ2-7; 8 bases line up with TRBD2. This CDR3 is 15 amino acids long. CDR1 is LGHNA, CDR2 YSLEER, per germline. V gave up 0 bases and J gave up 2 bases; unmatched junction bases: 3. This chain's CDR3 is CASSQDLAGPYEQYF. The DNA for the CDR3 is TGCGCCAGCAGCCAAGATTTAGCGGGGCCCTACGAGCAGTACTTC.

This chain uses TRBV29-1 with TRBJ2-2; D uncertain. V was cut by 0 bases and J by 5 bases, with 4 bases left in between. Germline loops: CDR1 SQVTM, CDR2 ANQGSEA. The CDR3 has 12 amino acids. The chain's CDR3 is CSVEDGTGELFF. The CDR3, as DNA: TGCAGCGTTGAAGATGGGACCGGGGAGCTGTTTTTT.